The clone carrying this TCR beta chain was counted between two and nine times. Relative to the germline gene, one junction end is altered; a read error may explain this. The CDR3 is 16 amino acids. Germline V gene sequence: CDR1 SGHAT, CDR2 FQNNGV. Sequencing was performed with immunoSEQ multiplex PCR; in TCRdb, only in-frame clones are kept and a portion is missing. The sample records 35,000 to 50,000 clones, 70% to 85% being singletons. This entry comes from a study of OX40 agonist ivuxolimab in advanced cancers. Sequencing used CD4+ or CD8+ T cells sorted from blood, obtained in a trial of the OX40 agonist ivuxolimab. This clonotype originated in an adult with an advanced solid tumor such as melanoma, head and neck, liver or kidney cancer. The J gene is TRBJ2-1, the V gene TRBV11-2, with 7 bases fitting TRBD2. This CDR3 is CASSIDRAGVRNEQFF. In DNA, the CDR3 is TGTGCCAGCAGCATAGATCGGGCGGGGGTACGTAATGAGCAGTTCTTC.